Listed below are T cell receptor beta chains from one sample, sequenced in a study of cytomegalovirus exposure and HLA in healthy donors. Sequenced by immunoSEQ multiplex PCR; TCRdb stores in-frame clones only, minus some. In the table there are about 340,000 clones, 86% of which are singletons. Source material: PBMCs. These receptors all stem from a woman aged 18-29 years in good health and CMV-seronegative. The CDR3 runs from the conserved cysteine through the conserved F or W. Clone size is stated in some rows and not others, as once, few, many or a class when expanded.

v_gene: TRBV7-9; abundance: NA; CDR3aa: CASSHGHLTDTQYF
v_gene: TRBV6-5; abundance: few; CDR3aa: CASSSAGGSRCF
v_gene: TRBV7-9; abundance: NA; CDR3aa: CASSSTPGQGTEAFF
v_gene: TRBV9; abundance: once; CDR3aa: CASSGTGTSTTDTQYF
v_gene: TRBV10-2; abundance: once; CDR3aa: CASSEPGHDKKAFF
v_gene: TRBV4-3; abundance: NA; CDR3aa: CASSPGAGGVNTEAFF
v_gene: TRBV10-3; abundance: once; CDR3aa: CAIRGTGDEQYF
v_gene: TRBV7-9; abundance: once; CDR3aa: CASSLWGLAGRSYEQYF
v_gene: TRBV9; abundance: NA; CDR3aa: CASSAGYTNTEAFF
v_gene: TRBV4-2; abundance: NA; CDR3aa: CASSQGSYEQYF
v_gene: TRBV20-1; abundance: many; CDR3aa: CSARRDTQYF
v_gene: TRBV6-5; abundance: NA; CDR3aa: CASSYEGLYNEQFF
v_gene: TRBV5-1; abundance: few; CDR3aa: CASSLGDSGYEQYF
v_gene: TRBV6-5; abundance: few; CDR3aa: CASSSPNGGGTEAFF
v_gene: TRBV18; abundance: NA; CDR3aa: CASSPGQKETQYF
v_gene: TRBV14; abundance: NA; CDR3aa: CASSHPSGGRTHYEQYF
v_gene: TRBV7-3; abundance: NA; CDR3aa: CASSSSGAGTEAFF